The clone carrying this T cell receptor (beta chain) was detected a few times. What it binds is unknown. TCRdb independently ran MiXCR on the reads; one entry per CDR3 protein. The table shows 450,000 to 550,000 distinct CDR3 sequences, with approximately 17% occurring only once. This sample stems from a study of T cell repertoires in cytomegalovirus infection. Across the whole study: It can be stated that public TCR beta signatures indicated CMV infection as well as a matching HLA type.

Findings of the study overall: Summed frequency of shared TCR beta families picked out CMV carriers who also had the relevant HLA. What dominated the ex vivo response were HLA-C-restricted CMV-specific TCR beta clonotypes.

The sequencing sample was made of CD8+ T cells from PBMCs. The clonotype comes from a human donor in good health (CMV status not recorded). Some clones in this sample may be carry-over from other donors' samples.

The CDR3 loop reads CASKAGVLAFF. The CDR3 region has the DNA TGTGCCAGCAAGGCAGGGGTATTGGCTTTCTTT. J is TRBJ1-1 and V is TRBV2; the D gene is possibly TRBD1 (6 bases). Per germline, CDR1 SNHLY and CDR2 FYNNEI. The CDR3 has 11 residues. Trimming removed 7 bases at V and 11 bases at J, with 14 bases between. The entire variable domain, with the rest obtained from reference TRBV2 and TRBJ1-1, is as follows: EPEVTQTPSHQVTQMGQEVILRCVPISNHLYFYWYRQILGQKVEFLVSFYNNEISEKSEIFDDQFSVERPDGSNFTLKIRSTKLEDSAMYFCASKAGVLAFFGQGTRLTVV.